In this sample, the clone carrying this T cell receptor beta chain turned up many times. What it binds is not known. The sample belongs to a study of regulatory T cells in long-lasting Graves disease. Study observations and caveats: Comparison showed that persistent patients shared more public clonotypes (about 3,000) than new patients (nearly 1,000).

Documented time point: persistent/refractory GD, antithyroid drugs over 5 years with positive TRAb. Scientists built the TCR library using RNA that was extracted from PBMCs. The source of the patients was an endocrinology department in Xi'an, China. In building TCR beta libraries, iRepertoire HTBI primers were used together with Arm-PCR of CDR3 regions. In the source study's methods: The samples included approximately 62 TRBV and under 15 TRBJ segments. TCRdb recomputed calls from the multiplex PCR reads with MiXCR, one row per CDR3 protein. Here the V and J calls rest on TCRdb's processing, not on the authors' analysis. The table lists a few hundred thousand distinct CDR3 sequences, about 25% of them singletons. The material was peripheral blood mononuclear cells (PBMCs), obtained when the disease was refractory, from a patient treated with antithyroid drugs. The receptor comes from a female donor with Graves disease.

The CDR3 DNA reads as TGTGCCACCAGGGGGACCGGGAGGAACACTGAAGCTTTCTTT. Its translation: CATRGTGRNTEAFF. This rearrangement joins TRBV24-1 to TRBJ1-1; a weak D match, TRBD1 (5 bases). This CDR3 contains 14 residues. Per the germline V gene, CDR1 is KGHDR and CDR2 is SFDVKD. V was pared by 7 bases and J by 1 base, with 12 bases between.